This is a list of T cell receptor beta chains from one sample in a study of Ad26.COV2.S vaccination and SARS-CoV-2 variants. TCRdb's copy holds only in-frame clones and misses some; the assay was immunoSEQ multiplex PCR. The profile shows 300,000 to 400,000 clones, around 81% of them singletons. The source was peripheral blood, collected in a trial of Ad26.COV2.S vaccine versus placebo. These receptors came from a person aged 18 to 65 who received the Ad26.COV2.S COVID-19 vaccine or a placebo. Each CDR3 is given with its conserved first and last residue. A D gene is named only where the DNA matches it firmly. Clone size, where shown, is once, few, many, or a class for clones that have expanded.

clone size | J gene | D gene | V gene | CDR3 length | CDR3 DNA | CDR3 protein
. | TRBJ2-3 | . | TRBV7-2 | 15 | TGTGCCAGCCTTAAGAGTCCTAGCGACACAGATACGCAGTATTTT | CASLKSPSDTDTQYF
. | TRBJ1-4 | TRBD1 | TRBV6-5 | 14 | TGTGCCAGCGGGGACAGGGTATTCGGTGAAAAACTGTTTTTT | CASGDRVFGEKLFF
once | TRBJ1-1 | . | TRBV3-1/TRBV3-2 | 15 | TGTGCCAGCAGCCCAGGTAGGACATCGAACACTGAAGCTTTCTTT | CASSPGRTSNTEAFF
. | TRBJ1-1 | . | TRBV14 | 12 | TGTGCCAGCAGCCAAAAAGCCTATGAAGCTTTCTTT | CASSQKAYEAFF
. | TRBJ2-5 | TRBD2 | TRBV15 | 19 | TGTGCCACCAGTCCGGGGGCAATTCCGGGACTAGCGGGGGTGGAGACCCAGTACTTC | CATSPGAIPGLAGVETQYF
. | TRBJ1-1 | . | TRBV5-5 | 15 | TGTGCCAGCAGCCCCCCCCCGGGCGGGGGGACTGAAGCTTTCTTT | CASSPPPGGGTEAFF
. | TRBJ1-2 | TRBD1 | TRBV5-1 | 13 | TGCGCCAGCAGCTTCGGGACAGGGGGTGGCTACACCTTC | CASSFGTGGGYTF
. | TRBJ1-6 | . | TRBV7-8 | 14 | TGTGCCAGCAGCGTCCAGTCCTATAATTCACCCCTCCACTTT | CASSVQSYNSPLHF
. | TRBJ1-2 | . | TRBV27 | 13 | TGTGCCAGCAGTTTAGCCGGGACTAAAGGCTACACCTTC | CASSLAGTKGYTF
once | TRBJ2-4 | . | TRBV28 | 16 | TGTGCCAGCAGTTCCTCTGGCGGGGGCCGCCAGGGCATTCAGTACTTC | CASSSSGGGRQGIQYF
. | TRBJ2-7 | TRBD1 | TRBV7-9 | 16 | TGTGCCAGCAGCAATCCGGGACAGGGGCTGTCCTACGAGCAGTACTTC | CASSNPGQGLSYEQYF
. | TRBJ2-7 | TRBD1 | TRBV4-2 | 14 | TGTGCCAGCAGCCAAAGGACAGGTTCCTACGAGCAGTACTTC | CASSQRTGSYEQYF
once | TRBJ1-1 | . | TRBV11-2 | 15 | TGTGCCAGCAGCTTAGCTCCCGGGACGGGGACTGAAGCTTTCTTT | CASSLAPGTGTEAFF
. | TRBJ2-2 | . | TRBV11-3 | 13 | TGTGCCAGCAGTTGGACAGAGCGGCGGGAGCTGTTTTTT | CASSWTERRELFF
. | TRBJ1-3 | . | TRBV3-1/TRBV3-2 | 13 | TGTGCCAGCAGCGAGTCCCTTGGAAACACCATATATTTT | CASSESLGNTIYF
. | TRBJ1-6 | . | TRBV5-1 | 21 | TGCGCCAGCAGCTTGTTCCCGGGACAAGGTACCTCGAGCTCCTATAATTCACCCCTCCACTTT | CASSLFPGQGTSSSYNSPLHF
. | TRBJ1-1 | . | TRBV5-1 | 14 | TGCGCCAGCAGCTTGGACAGACCAAACACTGAAGCTTTCTTT | CASSLDRPNTEAFF
. | TRBJ2-5 | . | TRBV30 | 12 | TGTGCCTGGAGTTTCGGGGGAGAGACCCAGTACTTC | CAWSFGGETQYF
. | TRBJ2-2 | TRBD1 | TRBV5-1 | 15 | TGCGCCAGCAGGCCCGAGACAGGGACGACCGGGGAGCTGTTTTTT | CASRPETGTTGELFF
few | TRBJ1-6 | TRBD1 | TRBV2 | 16 | TGTGCCAGCAGCGCCGGGCGGACAGGGGGCCCCTCACCCCTCCACTTT | CASSAGRTGGPSPLHF
few | TRBJ1-5 | . | TRBV6-2/TRBV6-3 | 13 | TGTGCCAGCAGTTACCAAGGGGGGCAGCCCCAGCATTTT | CASSYQGGQPQHF
many | TRBJ2-1 | . | TRBV7-9 | 12 | TGTGCCAGCAGCTTAGAGATGGTTGAGCAGTTCTTC | CASSLEMVEQFF
. | TRBJ2-7 | . | TRBV4-1 | 15 | TGCGCCAGCAGCCAAGTGGAAGGCAGCAGCCACGAGCAGTACTTC | CASSQVEGSSHEQYF
. | TRBJ2-5 | TRBD1 | TRBV11-2 | 16 | TGTGCCAGCAGCCCAGGGGACAGGGGGCAGTTCGAGACCCAGTACTTC | CASSPGDRGQFETQYF
. | TRBJ1-6 | . | TRBV9 | 14 | TGTGCCAGCAGCGTAGAACCAAGGGATTCACCCCTCCACTTT | CASSVEPRDSPLHF